Sequencing of this T cell receptor (beta chain) was carried out in a study of blood T cell repertoires in COVID-19. Original analysis: Nucleated cell counts were estimated from reference gene primer amplification. Produced via immunoSEQ multiplex PCR; TCRdb's table is partial and in-frame only. That table gives V, J and clone size, and the DNA gave D and trimming. This table holds a few hundred thousand clones, approximately 85% found once. There are 16 residues in the CDR3. Germline V CDR1 and CDR2: SGHRS, YFSETQ. V trimming: 0 bases; J trimming: 4 bases; junction bases outside the gene matches: 7. The receptor was isolated from a woman aged 25 to 39 who had recovered from COVID-19. The rearrangement joins TRBV5-1 to TRBJ2-5; 9 positions match TRBD2. Sequenced material: PBMCs or T cells enriched from blood (not recorded which). CDR3 residues: CASSLDLAGPGETQYF. CDR3 sequence (DNA): TGCGCCAGCAGCTTGGATCTAGCGGGGCCGGGAGAGACCCAGTACTTC.